Reported below is one T cell receptor beta chain. This entry is derived from a study of blood T cell repertoires in COVID-19. The overall study: The samples span acute and convalescent COVID-19 from the United States, Italy and Spain.

Residents of under 25 US areas, aged roughly 18 to 89 years, made up the participants. Clones were read by immunoSEQ multiplex PCR, and TCRdb kept only the in-frame ones, dropping some. This sample has roughly 290,000 clones, with around 88% found just once. CDR1 and CDR2 (germline): SNHLY, FYNNEI. Germline trimming cut 1 base from V and 7 bases from J; bases unmatched to any gene: 7. This CDR3 has 16 amino acids. The material sequenced was PBMCs or T cells enriched from blood (not recorded which). The chain couples TRBV2 to TRBJ1-4, with 9 nucleotides matching TRBD1. This sequence was found in a woman aged 40 to 49 who had recovered from COVID-19. The CDR3 is CASSEGTGATGEKLFF. CDR3 nucleotide sequence: TGTGCCAGCAGTGAAGGGACAGGGGCAACGGGTGAAAAACTGTTTTTT.